This is a list of T cell receptor beta chains from one sample in a study of cytomegalovirus exposure and HLA in healthy donors. Assay used: immunoSEQ multiplex PCR; TCRdb lists only in-frame clones, some missing. The sample carries 95,000 to 150,000 clones, more than 65% recorded once. The sequencing input was PBMCs. Receptors were obtained from a woman between 35 and 50 years old in good health and CMV-seropositive. Both conserved end residues are part of each CDR3. A D gene is named only where the DNA matches it firmly. The size of a clone is reported for some rows only, either as once, few or many, or as a class for expanded clones.

j_call clone_size cdr3_length v_call d_call cdr3_aa cdr3_nt
TRBJ2-7 - 15 TRBV5-4 TRBD1 CASSPDRALWYEQYF TGTGCCAGCAGCCCTGACAGGGCCCTTTGGTACGAGCAGTACTTC
TRBJ1-1 - 15 TRBV5-5 - CASRPGALMNTEAFF TGTGCCAGCAGACCAGGGGCCCTCATGAACACTGAAGCTTTCTTT
TRBJ1-1 - 13 TRBV14 - CASSRQLYTEAFF TGTGCCAGCAGCCGACAGCTTTACACTGAAGCTTTCTTT
TRBJ2-7 - 16 TRBV27 TRBD1 CASSEFAGQGLKEQYF TGTGCCAGCAGTGAATTCGCGGGACAGGGCTTGAAGGAGCAGTACTTC
TRBJ1-1 many 14 TRBV5-4 - CASSFQGRDTEAFF TGTGCCAGCAGCTTTCAGGGTAGGGACACTGAAGCTTTCTTT
TRBJ2-7 once 15 TRBV14 TRBD1 CASSPPGTGRGEQYF TGTGCCAGCAGCCCTCCTGGGACAGGGAGGGGCGAGCAGTACTTC
TRBJ2-3 once 14 TRBV28 TRBD2 CASRDASGTDTQYF TGTGCCAGCAGGGACGCTAGCGGAACAGATACGCAGTATTTT
TRBJ1-5 - 17 TRBV5-6 - CASSEWGGANSNQPQHF TGTGCCAGCAGCGAATGGGGGGGGGCAAATAGCAATCAGCCCCAGCATTTT
TRBJ2-1 - 15 TRBV7-3 TRBD2 CASSLSGTDYNEQFF TGTGCCAGCAGCCTTAGCGGGACGGACTACAATGAGCAGTTCTTC
TRBJ1-3 - 14 TRBV7-8 TRBD1 CASSLGLRGDTIYF TGTGCCAGCAGCTTAGGACTCAGGGGGGACACCATATATTTT
TRBJ2-2 few 14 TRBV19 - CASSSDRIRRELFF TGTGCCAGTAGTTCCGACAGAATAAGGAGGGAGCTGTTTTTT
TRBJ2-3 - 16 TRBV11-2 - CASSLDRRLRREPQYF TGTGCCAGCAGCTTAGATAGAAGGCTCCGTCGGGAGCCGCAGTATTTT
TRBJ1-1 few 14 TRBV2 - CASSTRQGGTEAFF TGTGCCAGCAGTACAAGACAAGGAGGCACTGAAGCTTTCTTT
TRBJ1-4 - 12 TRBV29-1 TRBD1 CSAGTGPEKLFF TGCAGCGCCGGGACAGGGCCGGAAAAACTGTTTTTT
TRBJ2-4 - 15 TRBV27 TRBD1 CASSSLGTGKNIQYF TGTGCCAGCAGCTCCTTAGGGACAGGCAAAAACATTCAGTACTTC
TRBJ2-7 - 16 TRBV4-1 - CASSQSGGIVSYEQYF TGCGCCAGCAGCCAATCAGGGGGGATCGTCTCCTACGAGCAGTACTTC
TRBJ2-1 - 14 TRBV25-1 - CASSDLARSNEQFF TGTGCCAGCAGTGATCTAGCCAGGAGCAATGAGCAGTTCTTC
TRBJ1-5 few 13 TRBV2 - CASSIQGNQPQHF TGTGCCAGCAGCATCCAGGGTAATCAGCCCCAGCATTTT
TRBJ1-1 - 14 TRBV19 TRBD1 CASSIMGQGSEAFF TGTGCCAGTAGTATCATGGGACAGGGGAGTGAAGCTTTCTTT
TRBJ1-5 - 12 TRBV29-1 TRBD1 CSVGQSNQPQHF TGCAGCGTGGGACAGAGCAATCAGCCCCAGCATTTT
TRBJ2-1 - 15 TRBV28 - CASSSRPTSYNEQFF TGTGCCAGCAGTTCCCGCCCAACTAGTTACAATGAGCAGTTCTTC
TRBJ2-7 - 14 TRBV27 - CASSSPGLPYEQYF TGTGCCAGCAGTTCACCGGGACTTCCCTACGAGCAGTACTTC
TRBJ2-7 - 11 TRBV28 - CATEEVYEQYF TGTGCCACCGAAGAGGTCTACGAGCAGTACTTC
TRBJ2-3 once 15 TRBV28 TRBD1 CASSPQGAQSDTQYF TGTGCCAGCAGCCCACAGGGGGCGCAATCAGATACGCAGTATTTT
TRBJ2-7 - 14 TRBV5-5 - CASSPTGSSYEQYF TGTGCCAGCAGCCCTACAGGGTCCTCCTACGAGCAGTACTTC
TRBJ1-5 - 15 TRBV6-6 TRBD1 CASSPDRDRNQPQHF TGTGCCAGCAGCCCCGACAGGGACCGCAATCAGCCCCAGCATTTT
TRBJ2-5 few 16 TRBV5-1 - CASSLDGTLRGETQYF TGCGCCAGCAGCTTGGACGGGACTCTTCGGGGAGAGACCCAGTACTTC
TRBJ2-7 - 13 TRBV6-6 - CASSATGGHEQYF TGTGCCAGCAGTGCGACAGGTGGGCACGAGCAGTACTTC
TRBJ1-5 - 17 TRBV28 - CASSSPDWGFSGQPQHF TGTGCCAGCAGTTCCCCGGACTGGGGATTTTCGGGGCAGCCCCAGCATTTT
TRBJ2-5 - 14 TRBV18 TRBD2 CASSPGTSGETQYF TGTGCCAGCTCACCAGGGACTAGCGGAGAGACCCAGTACTTC
TRBJ1-1 - 14 TRBV28 - CASSTPARVTEAFF TGTGCCAGCAGCACCCCCGCGAGGGTAACTGAAGCTTTCTTT